This is a list of T cell receptor beta chains from one sample in a study of cytomegalovirus exposure and HLA in healthy donors. Some clones are missing from TCRdb's copy, which holds only in-frame ones; the method was immunoSEQ multiplex PCR. The table lists around 190,000 clones, under 80% of them singletons. What was sequenced was PBMCs. The receptors derive from a man younger than 45 in good health and CMV-seropositive. Both conserved end residues are part of each CDR3. D genes are given only for firm matches. Rows may omit the clone size; those that give it use once, few, many or a size class.

d_gene: TRBD2
abundance: once
v_gene: TRBV7-2
j_gene: TRBJ2-7
CDR3nt: TGTGCCAGCAGCTTAGCGACTAGCGGGGGGGCCCTCTCATCCTACGAGCAGTACTTC
CDR3aa: CASSLATSGGALSSYEQYF

d_gene: TRBD1
abundance: .
v_gene: TRBV7-2
j_gene: TRBJ1-1
CDR3nt: TGTGCCAGCAGCTTAGAAGGACAGGGGTTCACTGAAGCTTTCTTT
CDR3aa: CASSLEGQGFTEAFF

d_gene: .
abundance: few
v_gene: TRBV5-8
j_gene: TRBJ1-2
CDR3nt: TGTGCCAGCAGCCAGAGGACAGTAAACTATGGCTACACCTTC
CDR3aa: CASSQRTVNYGYTF

d_gene: TRBD2
abundance: .
v_gene: TRBV10-3
j_gene: TRBJ2-2
CDR3nt: TGTGCCATCGGAGTATCCGGGACTAGCGGTTTTACCGGGGAGCTGTTTTTT
CDR3aa: CAIGVSGTSGFTGELFF

d_gene: .
abundance: .
v_gene: TRBV7-9
j_gene: TRBJ2-1
CDR3nt: TGTGCCAGCAGCCCCCCTCCCCACAATGAGCAGTTCTTC
CDR3aa: CASSPPPHNEQFF

d_gene: TRBD2
abundance: .
v_gene: TRBV4-2
j_gene: TRBJ2-1
CDR3nt: TGTGCCAGCAGCCAAGAAGGCACTAGCGGTCTTGCCTACAATGAGCAGTTCTTC
CDR3aa: CASSQEGTSGLAYNEQFF

d_gene: .
abundance: .
v_gene: TRBV19
j_gene: TRBJ1-5
CDR3nt: TGTGCCAGTAAAATTAGAGTACGGGATCAGCCCCAGCATTTT
CDR3aa: CASKIRVRDQPQHF

d_gene: TRBD2
abundance: .
v_gene: TRBV6-6
j_gene: TRBJ2-1
CDR3nt: TGTGCCAGCAGTCCTCGGACTAGCGGGGGGGGGAATGAGCAGTTCTTC
CDR3aa: CASSPRTSGGGNEQFF

d_gene: .
abundance: .
v_gene: TRBV7-6
j_gene: TRBJ2-7
CDR3nt: TGTGCCAGCAGCTTAGACAGAACCTACGAGCAGTACTTC
CDR3aa: CASSLDRTYEQYF

d_gene: .
abundance: .
v_gene: TRBV30
j_gene: TRBJ1-2
CDR3nt: TGTGCCTGGAGTTCCTCCCCGGGAGCCGGGTTCTACACCTTC
CDR3aa: CAWSSSPGAGFYTF

d_gene: .
abundance: .
v_gene: TRBV15
j_gene: TRBJ1-1
CDR3nt: TGTGCCACCAGCAGAGCCAGGACCTTAACAGGGAACACTGAAGCTTTCTTT
CDR3aa: CATSRARTLTGNTEAFF

d_gene: TRBD2
abundance: .
v_gene: TRBV19
j_gene: TRBJ2-2
CDR3nt: TGTGCCAGTTCCCGCCGAGGACTCGGGGGGACCAACACCGGGGAGCTGTTTTTT
CDR3aa: CASSRRGLGGTNTGELFF

d_gene: TRBD1
abundance: once
v_gene: TRBV27
j_gene: TRBJ2-7
CDR3nt: TGTGCCAGCAGTGAGGGGGCTGTGAACGAGCAGTACTTC
CDR3aa: CASSEGAVNEQYF